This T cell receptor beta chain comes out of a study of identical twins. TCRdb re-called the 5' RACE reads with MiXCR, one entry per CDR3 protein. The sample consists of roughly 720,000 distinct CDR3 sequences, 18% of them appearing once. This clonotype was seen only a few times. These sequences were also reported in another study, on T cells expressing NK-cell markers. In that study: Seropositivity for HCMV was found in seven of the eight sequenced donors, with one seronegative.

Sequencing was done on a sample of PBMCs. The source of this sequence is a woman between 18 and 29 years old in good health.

CDR3 coding DNA: TGTGCCAGCAGCTCCCCGGAAATCTTCTACGAGCAGTACTTC. The encoded protein is CASSSPEIFYEQYF. The rearrangement uses TRBV11-2 and TRBJ2-7; unclear D gene. The CDR3 runs 14 residues. Trimming took 4 bases from V and 3 from J, leaving 13 bases between them. The germline V gene has CDR1 SGHAT and CDR2 FQNNGV.